This is a list of T cell receptor beta chains from one sample in a study of memory CD4+ T cells and cytomegalovirus serostatus. TCRdb's table, derived via immunoSEQ multiplex PCR, lists solely in-frame clones and lacks some. The sample carries about 61,000 clones, approximately 78% recorded once. Sequenced sample: memory CD4+ T cells from blood. These receptors were obtained from an adult in good health and CMV-seronegative. The CDR3 runs from the conserved cysteine through the conserved F or W. Fields, in order: V gene, clone size, J gene, CDR3 protein. Size tells how often a clone was seen (once, few, many) or the class of an expanded clone, and some rows leave it out.

>TRBV7-3|NA|TRBJ2-5
CASSLPRQETQYF
>TRBV9|NA|TRBJ2-3
CASSTSGSGRAGTQYF
>TRBV19|NA|TRBJ2-3
CASPSPFTDTQYF
>TRBV6-6|NA|TRBJ1-2
CASREIGYTF
>TRBV5-1|once|TRBJ2-1
CASSGGLVLEQFF
>TRBV6-5|NA|TRBJ1-1
CASSYTGTVTEAFF
>TRBV11-2|NA|TRBJ2-7
CASSPGGTSGPKGNF
>TRBV6-5|NA|TRBJ1-2
CASSYHGTGVYGYTF
>TRBV7-3|once|TRBJ2-3
CASSLRTSGLTDTQYF
>TRBV7-3|NA|TRBJ1-1
CASSLRTNTEAFF
>TRBV7-9|few|TRBJ2-7
CASSPRQSSYEQYF